This T cell receptor beta chain was documented in a study of beta chain features in type 1 diabetes (dated by TCRdb to the late 2010s). About the full investigation: Mean age, gender distribution, total cell number and subset yield were not different between patients and healthy donors. A total of about 100 million sorted cells were examined across all samples, and RNA yield correlated strongly with the number of cells per subset. The study compared TCRB repertoires of sorted circulating CD4+ T cell subsets between recently diagnosed type 1 diabetes patients and matched healthy donors. Regulatory and stem cell-like memory subsets were obtained from only 8 patients and roughly 8 healthy donors, while naive and central memory subsets were obtained from all 30 or so donors.

Each donor gave one peripheral blood draw, averaging roughly 100 mL, which was collected into heparinised tubes. A BD FACSAria II was used to sort naive, central memory, regulatory and stem cell-like memory CD4+ T cells with a panel that included CD45RO, CCR7, CD25, CD127, CD95 and CD27. All sorted populations exceeded 95% purity. Right away, PBMCs were isolated by Lymphoprep density gradient centrifugation and were stained directly, with no culture step. So that batch effects would be minimized, each experiment stained and sorted samples in pairs, pairing one healthy donor with one patient. On the study overall, not on this receptor specifically: HLA sub-analyses involved small numbers of individuals, so any influence of HLA type on TCRB rearrangement remained unresolved. Sequencing cDNA rather than genomic DNA could over-represent highly expressing activated cells, although activation and CD3 levels did not differ between groups. Fewer insertions and more nucleotide deletions at VDJ recombination sites were observed in patients with type 1 diabetes, implying thymic rearrangement abnormalities. Shorter templates might have been favored by PCR, but patient and control samples were amplified and corrected together, so both groups would have been affected equally by any skew. Naive, central memory and regulatory TCRB repertoires appeared to be more similar among patients than among healthy donors. In all four CD4+ subsets, TCRB CDR3 length was moderately but significantly shorter in type 1 diabetes patients.

About this clone: Its recognized antigen is unknown. It has no much larger one-base neighbor in the sample; base qualities were not kept.

The CDR3 runs 15 amino acids, cysteine and phenylalanine included. Only the CDR3 DNA is retained, 45 bases long and in frame from the first base. Trimming at the junction amounts to 6 bases on V and 7 bases on J, and the germline ends lie 19 bases apart. The germline V gene (reference sequence) gives CDR1 as SEHNR and CDR2 as FQNEAQ. The entire amount of isolated RNA was reverse transcribed using the High Capacity cDNA Reverse Transcription Kit, so the sequenced TCRB transcripts were expressed ones. Survey-depth immunoSEQ sequencing was performed on stem cell-like memory T cell samples, with an average of roughly 930,000 total reads per sample. Sorted cells were lysed in RLT buffer, and RNA was extracted using DNase-treated RNeasy Micro or Mini kits according to cell number. To prevent cross-contamination, each cell subset was processed individually, whereas patient and healthy donor samples were processed jointly. The immunoSEQ multiplex PCR was used to amplify TCRB sequences from cDNA, yielding 87-bp fragments that span the CDR3 region. Sequencing of the amplicons was done on the Illumina HiSeq platform. The study's own analysis went as follows. PCR bias was computationally corrected using synthetic template baselines, reads within Hamming distance 2 were collapsed, and singletons that could not be merged were discarded. Reads were aligned to IMGT to assign V, D and J genes, CDR3 length, and insertions or deletions at six rearrangement sites. Within each subset, clonotype counts were normalized to sorted cell number, after which true diversity and Gini coefficients were computed with the tcR R package. The overlap coefficient, calculated on TCRB nucleotide sequences, was used to quantify repertoire sharing. TCRdb provides this immuneACCESS table in a form limited to in-frame rearrangements. Some clones are lacking; in checked studies, under half of them reflect an unresolved V gene, and why the rest are absent is not known. Clone size and the V and J calls come from that table; the DNA yielded D and trimming. The sample yields tens of thousands of clones; 30% to 35% were counted once. 0.4% to 0.45% of the sample is in the top ten clones.

The V and J segments used are TRBV7-9 and TRBJ2-1, with no reliable assignment of the D segment. This sequence originates from a woman aged 18-30 years in good health. The sequenced sample consisted of stem cell memory CD4+ T cells from blood. Taken with the paper, the label for cell subset or site translates to: stem cell-like memory CD4+ T cells. The nucleotide sequence is TGTGCCAGCAGTCCGGAGTACCCACCGTTGAATGAGCAGTTCTTC. It codes for CASSPEYPPLNEQFF.